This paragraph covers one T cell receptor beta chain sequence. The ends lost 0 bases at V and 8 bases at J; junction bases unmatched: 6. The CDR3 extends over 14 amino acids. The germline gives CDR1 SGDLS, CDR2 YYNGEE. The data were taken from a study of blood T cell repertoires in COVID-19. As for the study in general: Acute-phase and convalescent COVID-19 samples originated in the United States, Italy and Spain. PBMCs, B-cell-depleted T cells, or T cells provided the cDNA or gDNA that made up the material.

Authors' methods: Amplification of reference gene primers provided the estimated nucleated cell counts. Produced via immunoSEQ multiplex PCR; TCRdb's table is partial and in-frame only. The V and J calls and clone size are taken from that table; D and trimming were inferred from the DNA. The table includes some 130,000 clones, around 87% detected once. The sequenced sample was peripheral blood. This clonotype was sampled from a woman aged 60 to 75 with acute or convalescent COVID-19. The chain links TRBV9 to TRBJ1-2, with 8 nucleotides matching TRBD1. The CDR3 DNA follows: TGTGCCAGCAGCGTAGAGCAGGGGGCTCAGGGCTACACCTTC. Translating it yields CASSVEQGAQGYTF.